A single sample gave rise to the 21 T cell receptor gamma chains below, sequenced in a study of Vδ1+ human thymocytes. These receptors are not linked to any known antigen. General study results and limits: Highly polyclonal TRG and TRD repertoires with Gaussian CDR3 length distributions appeared in thymus.

RNA was extracted from the cells and then reverse transcribed. The CDR3 regions were amplified by multiplex PCR from V-gene primers to a constant-region primer. TCRdb repeated clone calling on the multiplex PCR reads with CATT. This sample has about 36,000 gamma-chain clones, with over 20% found just once. What was sequenced was Vdelta1+ gamma-delta thymocytes from the thymus. Documented subset: FACS-sorted CD3+ TCRalphabeta- TCRVdelta1+ TCRVdelta2- thymocytes. All receptors derive from a girl under three years old who had congenital heart surgery.

A note on this clone: Within the sample, other DNA sequences also encode this same CDR3. This chain links TRGV9 with TRGJP2. There are 15 residues in the CDR3. V was clipped by 2 bases and J by 0 bases; unmatched bases: 3. Germline values: CDR1 GITISATS, CDR2 ISYDGTV (reference sequence). The CDR3 loop reads CALWEDHSSDWIKTF. The DNA of the CDR3 is TGTGCCTTGTGGGAGGATCATAGTAGTGATTGGATCAAGACGTTT.

This clone was seen repeatedly, ten times or more. The chain has TRGV9 and TRGJ1 or TRGJ2. Germline V gene lookup returns CDR1 GITISATS and CDR2 ISYDGTV (reference sequence). The V gene end was trimmed by 4 bases and the J gene end by 1 base; junction bases not matched to a gene: 1. The CDR3 runs to 12 residues. The CDR3 here is CALWENYYKKLF. CDR3 in DNA: TGTGCCTTGTGGGAAAATTATTATAAGAAACTCTTT.

This clone showed up just a few times. The chain combines TRGV3 with TRGJ1 or TRGJ2. V dropped 5 bases and J dropped 9; count of bases not matched to a gene: 19. Germline V gives CDR1 VTNTFY, CDR2 YDVSTARD (reference sequence). The CDR3 sequence is 15 residues long. DNA of the CDR3: TGTGCCACCTGGGTCCTAGTTACCTCGAGGGGTAAGAAACTCTTT. Translated, it gives CATWVLVTSRGKKLF.

In this sample, this clone turned up a few times. The chain recombines TRGV4 with TRGJP1. The CDR3 sequence is 16 residues long. Trimming removed 6 bases from V and 3 bases from J; junction bases left unmatched: 13. Germline assignment: CDR1 EGSTGY and CDR2 YDSYTSSV. The CDR3 DNA is TGTGCCACCTGGCTTCCAGTGGTAGCCACTGGTTGGTTCAAGATATTT. As protein: CATWLPVVATGWFKIF.

With regard to this clone: One junction end disagrees with the germline gene, perhaps due to a read error. The V and J genes are TRGV2 and TRGJ1 or TRGJ2. Germline assignment: CDR1 EGSNGY and CDR2 YDSYNSKV. CDR3 length: 13 residues. CDR3 region: CATWDGRVTKNLF. DNA for the CDR3: TGTGCCACCTGGGACGGGCGAGTAACTAAGAACCTCTTT.

The chain employs TRGV3 and TRGJP2. With 1 base clipped from V and 0 bases from J, the junction kept 5 bases outside the gene matches. This CDR3 spans 16 amino acids. The V gene's germline CDR1 is VTNTFY and CDR2 YDVSTARD (reference sequence). The CDR3 here is CATWDSHHSSDWIKTF. CDR3 bases: TGTGCCACCTGGGACAGCCACCATAGTAGTGATTGGATCAAGACGTTT.

This clone was observed a few times. V and J are TRGV2 and TRGJ1 or TRGJ2. Looked up from germline, CDR1 is EGSNGY and CDR2 is YDSYNSKV. Trimming cost V 3 bases and J 5 bases; bases outside gene matches: 10. The CDR3 consists of 14 residues. The CDR3 sequence is CATWDSPWDYKKLF. CDR3 bases: TGTGCCACCTGGGACAGCCCTTGGGATTATAAGAAACTCTTT.

This clone was picked up a small number of times. This rearrangement joins TRGV8 to TRGJP2. Trimming at V came to 3 bases and at J to 0 bases, leaving 16 bases not matched to a gene. The length of the CDR3 is 19 residues. The germline V gene encodes CDR1 VENAVY and CDR2 YDSYNSRV. DNA of the CDR3: TGTGCCACCTGGGATTCTAACCCCCTAGGATATAGTAGTGATTGGATCAAGACGTTT. Its protein product is CATWDSNPLGYSSDWIKTF.

Concerning this clone itself: A much larger clone differs by one base, so this may be a read error. The sample contains more than one DNA sequence encoding this CDR3. This chain uses TRGV4 with TRGJ1 or TRGJ2. Germline V CDR1 and CDR2: EGSTGY, YDSYTSSV. The CDR3 is made up of 12 amino acids. As DNA, the CDR3 is TGTGCCACTTGGGCGAATTATTATAAGAAACTCTTT. It codes for CATWANYYKKLF.

The genes are TRGV5 and TRGJ1 or TRGJ2. This CDR3 is built from 15 residues. Germline lookup yields CDR1 VINAFY and CDR2 YDVSNSKD. Losses at the gene ends were 2 bases for V and 5 bases for J; bases not matched to a gene: 12. CDR3: CATWDTTRGDYKKLF. The CDR3, as DNA: TGTGCCACCTGGGACACAACCCGAGGGGATTATAAGAAACTCTTT.

There are many counts of this clone. The chain recombines TRGV2 with TRGJ1 or TRGJ2. V was clipped by 0 bases and J by 8 bases; unmatched bases: 4. The CDR3 is made up of 12 amino acids. CDR1 and CDR2 from the germline V gene are EGSNGY and YDSYNSKV. This CDR3 is CATWDGLDKKLF. The CDR3 DNA reads TGTGCCACCTGGGACGGGCTTGATAAGAAACTCTTT.

This clone was seen only a few times. The gene calls are TRGV9 and TRGJP. CDR3 length equals 15 residues. V trimming: 12 bases; J trimming: 3 bases; junction bases outside the gene matches: 8. Looked up from germline, CDR1 is GITISATS and CDR2 is ISYDGTV (reference sequence). The CDR3 region has the DNA TGTGCCCACAACGCGCAAGAGTTGGGCAAAAAAATCAAGGTATTT. Encoded protein: CAHNAQELGKKIKVF.

This clone was counted a few times. V gene TRGV9 combines with J gene TRGJ1 or TRGJ2. The V and J ends lost 0 bases and 6 bases, in that order; junction bases with no gene match: 8. The CDR3 totals 14 residues. Germline CDR1 GITISATS, CDR2 ISYDGTV (reference sequence). The CDR3 nucleotides are TGTGCCTTGTGGGAGGTGCGTTTTCTTTATAAGAAACTCTTT. Translation gives CALWEVRFLYKKLF.

The sample holds a few counts of this clone. The V gene is TRGV9, the J gene TRGJ1 or TRGJ2. Germline CDR1 GITISATS, CDR2 ISYDGTV (reference sequence). The J segment lost 9 bases and the V segment lost 0 bases, leaving 8 bases of the junction unmatched. This CDR3 comprises 13 residues. This CDR3 reads CALWEVRFCKKLF. The CDR3 DNA reads TGTGCCTTGTGGGAGGTGAGGTTTTGTAAGAAACTCTTT.

The chain links TRGV4 to TRGJP1. With V trimmed by 0 bases and J by 2 bases, 6 bases remained unmatched. The CDR3 has 16 amino acids. Germline CDR1 and CDR2: EGSTGY and YDSYTSSV. This CDR3 reads CATWDGPKTTGWFKIF. The CDR3 bases are TGTGCCACCTGGGATGGGCCAAAGACCACTGGTTGGTTCAAGATATTT.

In regard to this clone: At the DNA level, this CDR3 is encoded by other sequences in the same sample as well. The chain has TRGV8 and TRGJ1 or TRGJ2. J gave up 4 bases and V 4 bases, and 4 bases lay outside the gene matches. The CDR3 runs to 12 residues. Per germline, CDR1 VENAVY and CDR2 YDSYNSRV. Here the CDR3 DNA reads TGTGCCACCTGGGACCCGTATTATAAGAAACTCTTT. Protein product: CATWDPYYKKLF.

This clone was recorded a few times. The J gene is TRGJ1 or TRGJ2, the V gene TRGV3. The germline gives CDR1 VTNTFY, CDR2 YDVSTARD (reference sequence). The V segment lost 3 bases and the J segment 12 bases; nucleotides outside the gene matches: 5. This CDR3 has 10 residues. CDR3 sequence (DNA): TGTGCCACCTGGGACCAGGGGAAACTCTTT. Translating gives CATWDQGKLF.

As to this clone: A single base separates this from a much larger clone, so it may be a read error. This CDR3 is also generated by other DNA sequences in the sample. The chain uses TRGV2 and TRGJ1 or TRGJ2. Germline V gene data show CDR1 as EGSNGY and CDR2 as YDSYNSKV. V lost 0 bases to trimming and J lost 7 bases; unmatched junction nucleotides: 6. The CDR3 is made up of 13 amino acids. The CDR3 DNA follows: TGTGCCACCTGGGACGGGCACTACTATAAGAAACTCTTT. It specifies CATWDGHYYKKLF.

The chain has TRGV4 and TRGJ1 or TRGJ2. The CDR3 spans 15 residues. CDR1 and CDR2 (germline): EGSTGY, YDSYTSSV. V dropped 6 bases and J dropped 0; count of bases not matched to a gene: 11. CDR3 residues: CATWQKPRNYYKKLF. Written as DNA, the CDR3 is TGTGCCACCTGGCAAAAGCCCCGGAATTATTATAAGAAACTCTTT.

On this clone: This same CDR3 is encoded by further DNA sequences in the sample. The chain joins TRGV2 to TRGJP2. The CDR3 spans 13 residues. J lost 6 bases, V lost 1 base, and 2 bases had no gene match. Germline V gives CDR1 EGSNGY, CDR2 YDSYNSKV. CDR3 in DNA: TGTGCCACCTGGGACGGACGTGATTGGATCAAGACGTTT. The encoded protein is CATWDGRDWIKTF.

On this clone itself: Since a far larger clone is one base different, this is likely a read error. This chain uses TRGV2 with TRGJ1 or TRGJ2. The CDR3 contains 12 residues. The germline gives CDR1 EGSNGY, CDR2 YDSYNSKV. The ends lost 2 bases at V and 6 bases at J; junction bases unmatched: 4. The CDR3 coding sequence is TGTGCCACCTGGGACGAGCCTTATAAGAAACTCTTT. The encoded protein is CATWDEPYKKLF.